A single sample gave rise to the 14 T cell receptor beta chains below, sequenced in a study of blood T cells in healthy people across ages. A sample-barcoded 5' primer and a J-beta primer mix were used in a second PCR of about 6 to 12 cycles. In TCRdb, the 5' RACE reads were re-called with MiXCR into one record per CDR3 protein. The data hold about 690,000 distinct CDR3 sequences, with 40% to 45% observed a single time. Sequencing was carried out using blood. These receptors all stem from an older man in good health.

The V call is TRBV7-2, the J call TRBJ2-7, with D perhaps assigned TRBD1 or TRBD2 (6 bases each). V was pared by 1 base and J by 7 bases, with 23 bases between. The CDR3 sequence is 17 residues long. Germline V gives CDR1 SGHTA, CDR2 FQGNSA. The CDR3 protein is CASSLVFGGDLYVEQYF. CDR3 bases: TGTGCCAGCAGCTTAGTGTTCGGGGGCGACCTCTACGTAGAGCAGTACTTC.

This clonotype was recorded at least ten times. CDR3 amino acids: CASTQTGQNYNEQFF. The CDR3 DNA sequence: TGTGCCAGCACTCAAACCGGTCAGAACTACAATGAGCAGTTCTTC. The chain is built from TRBV5-5 and TRBJ2-1; D remains ambiguous. From germline, CDR1 is SGHKS and CDR2 YYEKEE (reference sequence). The CDR3 runs to 15 residues. V was pared by 6 bases and J by 3 bases, with 16 bases between.

This chain connects TRBV7-8 to TRBJ2-1; 7 bases match TRBD1. J lost 3 bases, V lost 4 bases, and 6 bases had no gene match. This CDR3 has 15 amino acids. The germline CDR1 and CDR2 sequences are SGHVS and FQNEAQ. The chain's CDR3 is CASSSGDSIYNEQFF. In DNA, the CDR3 is TGTGCCAGCAGCTCCGGGGACAGCATCTACAATGAGCAGTTCTTC.

This clonotype appeared a few times. The genes are TRBV6-2 or TRBV6-3 and TRBJ2-7; the D gene is possibly TRBD1 (6 bases). The CDR3 covers 14 residues. V was pared by 5 bases and J by 4 bases, with 15 bases between. Per germline, CDR1 MNHEY and CDR2 SVGEGT. For the CDR3, the DNA is TGTGCCAGCAGTACCCGGGACATCCCTTACGAGCAGTACTTC. It specifies CASSTRDIPYEQYF.

The chain links TRBV27 to TRBJ2-7; possibly TRBD1 or TRBD2 for D (5 bases each). The CDR3 is 14 amino acids. The V gene's germline CDR1 is MNHEY and CDR2 SMNVEV (reference sequence). Trimming left V 8 bases short and J 6 bases short, with 20 bases between. The CDR3 DNA follows: TGTGCCAGCCACAGGTCCGCCAACGGAGGCGAGCAGTACTTC. Protein sequence: CASHRSANGGEQYF.

The chain employs TRBV5-1 and TRBJ2-7; TRBD1 matches 9 bases. Losses at the gene ends were 3 bases for V and 12 bases for J; bases not matched to a gene: 13. The CDR3 has 14 residues. Germline values: CDR1 SGHRS, CDR2 YFSETQ. This CDR3 reads CASSSGQGFETRYF. CDR3 bases: TGCGCCAGCAGCTCGGGACAGGGTTTCGAGACCCGGTACTTC.

This chain uses TRBV4-2 with TRBJ1-2; TRBD1 matches at 7 bases. There are 17 residues in the CDR3. Trimming at V came to 0 bases and at J to 6 bases, leaving 13 bases not matched to a gene. Germline V lookup: CDR1 LGHNA, CDR2 YNFKEQ. This CDR3 is CASSQDRRVTGSDGYTF. The CDR3 bases are TGTGCCAGCAGCCAAGATAGGCGGGTGACAGGGTCAGATGGCTACACCTTC.

A few counts support this clonotype. The genes are TRBV20-1 and TRBJ2-3, with D unclear. Trimming shortened V by 2 bases and J by 4 bases, and 4 bases separated the two germline ends. The CDR3 runs to 11 residues. The germline V gene has CDR1 DFQATT and CDR2 SNEGSKA (reference sequence). The CDR3 region has the DNA TGCAGTGCTAGACCGGCAGATACGCAGTATTTT. Translating it yields CSARPADTQYF.

This clonotype has at least ten counts. This rearrangement joins TRBV5-1 to TRBJ2-5; 9 bases map to TRBD1. V was clipped by 4 bases and J by 5 bases; unmatched bases: 6. The CDR3 is made up of 14 amino acids. Germline CDR1 SGHRS, CDR2 YFSETQ. CDR3 in amino acids: CASSPTGGGETQYF. CDR3 DNA sequence: TGCGCCAGCAGCCCGACAGGGGGAGGCGAGACCCAGTACTTC.

V usage is TRBV5-6 and J usage is TRBJ2-5, with 7 positions matching TRBD1. The V gene end was trimmed by 5 bases and the J gene end by 2 bases; junction bases not matched to a gene: 6. Looked up from germline, CDR1 is SGHDT and CDR2 is YYEEEE. There are 14 residues in the CDR3. In DNA form, the CDR3 reads TGTGCCAGCAGAAAGGACAGGAGACAAGAGACCCAGTACTTC. This encodes CASRKDRRQETQYF.

In this sample, this clonotype turned up many times. CDR3 amino acids: CASSKTSGRASWGDTQYF. DNA for the CDR3: TGTGCCAGCAGCAAAACTAGCGGGAGGGCTTCGTGGGGAGATACGCAGTATTTT. The V gene is TRBV7-6, the J gene TRBJ2-3; 13 nucleotides align to TRBD2. The CDR3 extends over 18 amino acids. The trim removed 5 bases at V and 5 bases at J, leaving 13 bases unmatched. Germline V gene sequence: CDR1 SGHVS, CDR2 FNYEAQ. Looking up the rest from reference TRBV7-6 and TRBJ2-3 gives the full variable domain: GAGVSQSPRYKVTKRGQDVALRCDPISGHVSLYWYRQALGQGPEFLTYFNYEAQQDKSGLPNDRFSAERPEGSISTLTIQRTEQRDSAMYRCASSKTSGRASWGDTQYFGPGTRLTVL.

The chain recombines TRBV9 with TRBJ1-3; D ambiguous. The V and J ends lost 4 bases and 8 bases respectively, with 19 bases between them. This CDR3 has 15 residues. CDR1 is SGDLS and CDR2 is YYNGEE in the germline V gene. The DNA of the CDR3 is TGTGCCAGCAGCTCCTCCGGGAGTACAAGGGACACCATATATTTT. The encoded protein is CASSSSGSTRDTIYF.

This clonotype has more than one count but fewer than ten. CDR3 loop: CASSAGTGGTNYGYTF. The CDR3 coding sequence is TGTGCCAGCAGCGCAGGGACAGGGGGGACGAACTATGGCTACACCTTC. The chain links TRBV7-6 to TRBJ1-2; TRBD1 agrees at 11 bases. This CDR3 spans 16 amino acids. Trimming took 5 bases from V and 2 from J; bases not matched to a gene: 7. Per germline, CDR1 SGHVS and CDR2 FNYEAQ.

The rearrangement links TRBV2 to TRBJ1-1; no clear D gene. The CDR3 sequence is 16 residues long. V was pared by 4 bases and J by 0 bases, with 15 bases between. Germline lookup yields CDR1 SNHLY and CDR2 FYNNEI. This CDR3 is CASSVGSGIMNTEAFF. CDR3 sequence (DNA): TGTGCCAGCAGTGTTGGAAGCGGAATCATGAACACTGAAGCTTTCTTT.